Detailed here is one T cell receptor beta chain. This clone's antigen is unknown. Base qualities are not recorded, but no much larger clone differs from it by a single base. The data stem from a study of blood T cell repertoires in COVID-19 (dated by TCRdb to the early 2020s). Looking at the study overall: Samples covering the acute and convalescent phases of COVID-19 were provided by collaborators in the United States, Italy and Spain. The repertoires were released in a freely available public database meant as a resource for research on the immune response to SARS-CoV-2. Samples came from the ongoing ImmuneRACE study (first 160 participants) plus 1,254 subjects from 6 global collaborators. The dataset comprised deeply sampled blood TCRbeta repertoires from subjects exposed to, actively infected with, or recovered from COVID-19. Where available, HLA class I and class II types were taken from metadata supplied by the sample provider and were not determined by assay-based typing. The material from the prospective study consisted of cDNA or gDNA derived from T cells, B-cell-depleted T cells, or PBMCs. The sample metadata nearly always contained a de-identified subject ID, COVID-19 status, age in years and sex. What the research found in general, with its limitations: How much clinical and demographic metadata was included differed by source and by participant, and the metadata was provided uncurated.

Collaborating institutions collected whole blood in K2EDTA tubes following their own protocols. For TCRbeta analysis, collaborators shipped samples in one of three forms: frozen whole blood, isolated PBMCs, or DNA extracted from either of those sample types. CDR1 and CDR2 (MGHRA, YSYEKL) derive from the germline V gene. Ends trimmed: V by 3 bases, J by 5 bases; bases unmatched to a gene: 3. The CDR3, cysteine through phenylalanine, is 14 amino acids long. Just the 42-base CDR3 DNA is kept, in frame starting at base 1. TCRbeta CDR3 regions were amplified from genomic DNA by means of the immunoSEQ Assay, a bias-controlled multiplex PCR. The paper's processing steps were these. Within the assay, amplification of reference gene primers was used to estimate how many nucleated cells each sample contained. To quantify the absolute abundance of each unique TCRbeta CDR3 rearrangement, sequence reads were collapsed and filtered. For each sample, productive Simpson clonality was calculated by taking the square root of Simpson's diversity index across productive rearrangements. Not all clones reach the TCRdb copy of this immuneACCESS table, which keeps in-frame sequences only. Checked studies attribute under half of the gap to unresolved V genes and leave the rest unexplained. V and J calls and clone size follow that table, whereas D and trimming were derived from the DNA. The sample table contains approximately 180,000 clones; only one count was recorded for around 90% of them. Approximately 0.48% of the sample goes to the ten largest clones.

The sequenced sample was peripheral blood. The rearranged chain carries TRBV4-1 and TRBJ2-5; 10 bases in the middle match TRBD1. This sequence was found in a middle-aged man with acute or convalescent COVID-19. The CDR3 reads CASSQTGGGETQYF. The bases are TGCGCCAGCAGCCAGACAGGGGGCGGGGAGACCCAGTACTTC.